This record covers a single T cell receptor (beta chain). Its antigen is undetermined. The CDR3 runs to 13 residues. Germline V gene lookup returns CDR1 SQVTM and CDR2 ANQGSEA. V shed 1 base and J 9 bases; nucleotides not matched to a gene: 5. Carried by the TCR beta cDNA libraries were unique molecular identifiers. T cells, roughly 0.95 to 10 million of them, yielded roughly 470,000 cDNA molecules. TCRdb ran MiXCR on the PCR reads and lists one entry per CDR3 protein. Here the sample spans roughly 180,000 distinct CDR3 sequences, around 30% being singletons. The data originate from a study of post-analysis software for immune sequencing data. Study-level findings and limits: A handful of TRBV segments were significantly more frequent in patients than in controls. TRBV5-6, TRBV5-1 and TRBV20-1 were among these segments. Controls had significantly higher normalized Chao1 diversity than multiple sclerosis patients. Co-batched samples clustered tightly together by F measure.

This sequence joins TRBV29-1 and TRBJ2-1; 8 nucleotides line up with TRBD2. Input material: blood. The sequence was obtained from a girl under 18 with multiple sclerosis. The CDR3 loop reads CSVEGTSWVEQFF. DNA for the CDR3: TGCAGCGTTGAAGGGACTAGCTGGGTTGAGCAGTTCTTC.